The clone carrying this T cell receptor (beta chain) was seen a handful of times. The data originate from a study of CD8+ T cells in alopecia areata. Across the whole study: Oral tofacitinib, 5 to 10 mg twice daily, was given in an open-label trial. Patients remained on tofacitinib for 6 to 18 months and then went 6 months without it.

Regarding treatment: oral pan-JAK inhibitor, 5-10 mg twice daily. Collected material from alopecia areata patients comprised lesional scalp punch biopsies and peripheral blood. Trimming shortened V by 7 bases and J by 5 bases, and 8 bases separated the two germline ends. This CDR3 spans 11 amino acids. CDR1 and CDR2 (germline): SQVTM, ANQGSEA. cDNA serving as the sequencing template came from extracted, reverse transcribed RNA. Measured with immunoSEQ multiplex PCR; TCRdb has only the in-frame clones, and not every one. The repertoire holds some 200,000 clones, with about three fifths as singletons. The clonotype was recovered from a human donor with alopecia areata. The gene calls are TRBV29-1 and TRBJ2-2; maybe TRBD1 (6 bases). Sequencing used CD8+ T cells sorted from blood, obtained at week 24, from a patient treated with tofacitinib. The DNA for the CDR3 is TGCAGCGCCGGACAGACCGGGGAGCTGTTTTTT. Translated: CSAGQTGELFF.